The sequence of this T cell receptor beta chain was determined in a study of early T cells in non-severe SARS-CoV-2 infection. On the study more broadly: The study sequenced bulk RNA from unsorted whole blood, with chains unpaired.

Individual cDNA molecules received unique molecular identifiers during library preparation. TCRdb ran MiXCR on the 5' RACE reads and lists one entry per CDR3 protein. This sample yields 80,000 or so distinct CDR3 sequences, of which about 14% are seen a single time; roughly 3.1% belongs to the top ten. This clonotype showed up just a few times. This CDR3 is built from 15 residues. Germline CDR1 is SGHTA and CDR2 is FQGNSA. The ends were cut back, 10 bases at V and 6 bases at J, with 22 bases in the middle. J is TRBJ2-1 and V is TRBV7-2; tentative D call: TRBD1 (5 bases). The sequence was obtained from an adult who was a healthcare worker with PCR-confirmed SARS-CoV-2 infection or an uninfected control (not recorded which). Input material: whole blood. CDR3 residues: CATYPGLGVINEQFF. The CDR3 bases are TGTGCCACCTACCCCGGGCTAGGGGTCATCAATGAGCAGTTCTTC.